This is a list of T cell receptor beta chains from one sample in a study of blood T cell repertoires in COVID-19. Generated by immunoSEQ multiplex PCR, the TCRdb table keeps only in-frame clones and is missing some. In the table there are about 440,000 clones, approximately 89% of which are singletons. Sequencing was carried out using peripheral blood. These receptors all come from a woman in her fifties or sixties with COVID-19, enrolled during active disease. Each CDR3 is given with its conserved first and last residue. A D gene is named only where the DNA matches it firmly. A clone size is listed for some rows: how often the clone was seen (once, few, many), or a class if it is expanded.

clone size: once; J gene: TRBJ1-3; V gene: TRBV11-2; D gene: .; CDR3 DNA: TGTGCCAGCAGCTTAGATCTCCCTCATCCCTATGGAAACACCATATATTTT; CDR3 protein: CASSLDLPHPYGNTIYF
clone size: .; J gene: TRBJ1-6; V gene: TRBV7-2; D gene: .; CDR3 DNA: TGTGCCAGCAGCTTGCAGGGTGGGCTGCCTAATTCACCCCTCCACTTT; CDR3 protein: CASSLQGGLPNSPLHF
clone size: .; J gene: TRBJ2-5; V gene: TRBV3-1/TRBV3-2; D gene: TRBD2; CDR3 DNA: TGTGCCAGCAGCCATATAGCGGGGGGGCAAGAGACCCAGTACTTC; CDR3 protein: CASSHIAGGQETQYF
clone size: .; J gene: TRBJ2-2; V gene: TRBV29-1; D gene: .; CDR3 DNA: TGCAGCGTTCTGACACCGAACACCGGGGAGCTGTTTTTT; CDR3 protein: CSVLTPNTGELFF
clone size: once; J gene: TRBJ2-2; V gene: TRBV6-4; D gene: .; CDR3 DNA: TGTGCCAGCAGTGACGACTACACCGGGGAGCTGTTTTTT; CDR3 protein: CASSDDYTGELFF
clone size: .; J gene: TRBJ2-3; V gene: TRBV2; D gene: TRBD1; CDR3 DNA: TGTGCCAGCAGTGTGACAGGGAGCACAGATACGCAGTATTTT; CDR3 protein: CASSVTGSTDTQYF
clone size: .; J gene: TRBJ2-6; V gene: TRBV11-3; D gene: .; CDR3 DNA: TGTGCCAGCAGCGATGAACGCTGGGGCACCCGATCTGGGGCCAACGTCCTGACTTTC; CDR3 protein: CASSDERWGTRSGANVLTF
clone size: .; J gene: TRBJ1-1; V gene: TRBV5-1; D gene: TRBD1; CDR3 DNA: TGCGCCAGCAGCTTGGGACAGGGAGGCACTGAAGCTTTCTTT; CDR3 protein: CASSLGQGGTEAFF
clone size: .; J gene: TRBJ2-7; V gene: TRBV7-9; D gene: .; CDR3 DNA: TGTGCCAGCAGCTTAGATGGGGGCACGACGGGAGAGCAGTACTTC; CDR3 protein: CASSLDGGTTGEQYF
clone size: few; J gene: TRBJ2-7; V gene: TRBV6-6; D gene: .; CDR3 DNA: TGTGCCAGTACGCATGGACTGAGTTACGAGCAGTACTTC; CDR3 protein: CASTHGLSYEQYF